One and the same sample provided the 23 T cell receptor beta chains below, sequenced in a study of cytomegalovirus exposure and HLA in healthy donors. PCR primers comprised 60 Vbeta and 13 Jbeta primers. Produced via immunoSEQ multiplex PCR; TCRdb's table is partial and in-frame only. The table records approximately 220,000 clones, approximately 80% of them present only once. What was sequenced was PBMCs. The source is a girl aged 10 to 17 in good health and CMV-seronegative.

The V gene is TRBV19, the J gene TRBJ1-2; possibly TRBD1 for D (5 bases). The CDR3 spans 14 residues. With 5 bases removed from V and 5 bases from J, the gap between germline ends came to 15 bases. Germline CDR1 reads LNHDA; CDR2 reads SQIVND (reference sequence). The CDR3 loop is CASSAGRTTYGYTF. For the CDR3, the DNA is TGTGCCAGTAGTGCGGGACGCACGACATATGGCTACACCTTC.

The rearrangement links TRBV7-2 to TRBJ2-1; TRBD1 matches 7 bases. The trim removed 1 base at V and 6 bases at J, leaving 9 bases unmatched. The CDR3 totals 16 residues. CDR1 SGHTA and CDR2 FQGNSA come from the germline V gene. DNA for the CDR3: TGTGCCAGCAGCTTAGTCGGCCTGACAGGGACCAATGAGCAGTTCTTC. It codes for CASSLVGLTGTNEQFF. Full variable domain (remainder filled in from reference TRBV7-2 and TRBJ2-1): GAGVSQSPSNKVTEKGKDVELRCDPISGHTALYWYRQSLGQGLEFLIYFQGNSAPDKSGLPSDRFSAERTGGSVSTLTIQRTQQEDSAVYLCASSLVGLTGTNEQFFGPGTRLTVL.

This sequence joins TRBV7-3 and TRBJ2-5, with D perhaps matching TRBD2 (6 bases). The CDR3 covers 16 residues. The germline gives CDR1 SGHTA, CDR2 FQGTGA. Between the trimmed V and J ends, which lost 4 bases and 5 bases, there was a span of 20 bases. The CDR3 coding sequence is TGTGCCAGCAGCTCCCGAGAGGGAGGAGGTGAGGAGACCCAGTACTTC. The encoded protein is CASSSREGGGEETQYF.

With respect to this clone: A junction boundary mismatches the germline segment, possibly from a read error. The V gene is TRBV27, the J gene TRBJ2-1; 8 bases agree with TRBD1. The CDR3 covers 13 residues. Germline V lookup: CDR1 MNHEY, CDR2 SMNVEV (reference sequence). CDR3 sequence reads: CASSLSIAGGKVF. Here the CDR3 DNA reads TGTGCCAGCAGTTTATCGATTGCAGGGGGCAAAGTCTTC.

The chain has TRBV9 and TRBJ1-2; a weak D match, TRBD1 (5 bases). Per germline, CDR1 SGDLS and CDR2 YYNGEE. Trimming shortened V by 0 bases and J by 8 bases, and 14 bases separated the two germline ends. The CDR3 spans 14 residues. CDR3 DNA: TGTGCCAGCAGCGTAGACGGGGGACCAGGCGGCTACACCTTC. Its translation is CASSVDGGPGGYTF.

The chain carries TRBV18 and TRBJ1-2; D possibly corresponds to TRBD1 (6 bases). Germline V gene lookup returns CDR1 KGHSH and CDR2 LQKENI. This CDR3 spans 17 amino acids. The V end lost 3 bases, the J end lost 6 bases, and 23 bases lay between the germline ends. CDR3 sequence reads: CASSPRGRDPRENGYTF. CDR3 nucleotides: TGTGCCAGCTCACCCAGGGGAAGGGACCCCCGTGAGAATGGCTACACCTTC.

This clone was found once. V usage is TRBV28 and J usage is TRBJ2-5; TRBD1 is a possible D gene (5 bases). Germline V gene lookup returns CDR1 MDHEN and CDR2 SYDVKM. This CDR3 comprises 18 residues. V was shortened by 2 bases and J by 2 bases, with 21 bases between the two germline ends. CDR3 nucleotides: TGTGCCAGCAGTTTACAGCGCTGGGGCGACATCGCACAAGAGACCCAGTACTTC. It translates to CASSLQRWGDIAQETQYF.

V is TRBV5-4 and J is TRBJ1-1; D not resolved. This CDR3 spans 16 amino acids. The V and J ends lost 0 bases and 1 base respectively, with 13 bases between them. Germline loops: CDR1 SGHNT, CDR2 YYREEE (reference sequence). DNA of the CDR3: TGTGCCAGCAGCTTGGGAGGCGGGCGCGGGAACACTGAAGCTTTCTTT. It codes for CASSLGGGRGNTEAFF.

The CDR3 loop is CASSVGSSGFSYEQYF. The CDR3 nucleotides are TGTGCCAGCAGCGTGGGCTCTAGCGGGTTCTCCTACGAGCAGTACTTC. V is TRBV9 and J is TRBJ2-7; 8 bases are shared with TRBD2. The CDR3 has 16 residues. The V and J ends lost 2 bases and 0 bases, in that order; junction bases with no gene match: 7. Germline V gene data show CDR1 as SGDLS and CDR2 as YYNGEE.

The rearrangement joins TRBV19 to TRBJ1-1, with a possible D match to TRBD1 (5 bases). This CDR3 spans 14 amino acids. Trimming shortened V by 3 bases and J by 1 base, and 9 bases separated the two germline ends. Per germline, CDR1 LNHDA and CDR2 SQIVND (reference sequence). The CDR3 protein is CASSITGSNTEAFF. The CDR3 nucleotides read TGTGCCAGTAGTATCACAGGATCGAACACTGAAGCTTTCTTT. The full variable domain, with the rest looked up from reference TRBV19 and TRBJ1-1, is DGGITQSPKYLFRKEGQNVTLSCEQNLNHDAMYWYRQDPGQGLRLIYYSQIVNDFQKGDIAEGYSVSREKKESFPLTVTSAQKNPTAFYLCASSITGSNTEAFFGQGTRLTVV.

The chain links TRBV4-3 to TRBJ2-5, with D maybe TRBD2 (5 bases). V lost 4 bases to trimming and J lost 4 bases, with 13 bases between them. This CDR3 region has 14 residues. Germline CDR1 LGHNA, CDR2 YSLEER. This CDR3 is CASSLGLLGETQYF. The CDR3, as DNA: TGCGCCAGCAGCCTTGGACTTCTGGGAGAGACCCAGTACTTC.

V usage is TRBV27 and J usage is TRBJ2-5, with no clear D. The CDR3 is made up of 14 amino acids. Between the trimmed V and J ends, which lost 2 bases and 7 bases, there was a span of 14 bases. Germline loops: CDR1 MNHEY, CDR2 SMNVEV (reference sequence). CDR3 bases: TGTGCCAGCAGTTTACAACCGGTTACGGGGACCCAGTACTTC. Its translation is CASSLQPVTGTQYF.

The rearrangement uses TRBV5-4 and TRBJ1-3; D call uncertain. There are 13 residues in the CDR3. Trimming stripped 1 base from V and 7 bases from J, with 9 bases between. Germline V CDR1 and CDR2: SGHNT, YYREEE (reference sequence). This CDR3 is CASSLSLRNTIYF. The CDR3 DNA follows: TGTGCCAGCAGCTTGTCCCTCAGGAACACCATATATTTT.

V and J are TRBV6-1 and TRBJ1-2; no reliable D call. Germline loops: CDR1 MNHNS, CDR2 SASEGT. V was trimmed by 2 bases and J by 5 bases, leaving 9 bases between them. The CDR3 sequence is 13 residues long. The CDR3 loop reads CASSETGMYGYTF. CDR3 nucleotide sequence: TGTGCCAGCAGTGAAACGGGGATGTATGGCTACACCTTC.

This clone was seen a single time. J is TRBJ2-3 and V is TRBV5-1, with a tentative D call TRBD2 (6 bases). CDR1 is SGHRS, CDR2 YFSETQ, per germline. V was clipped by 2 bases and J by 0 bases, with 7 bases between them. This CDR3 region has 14 residues. CDR3 in DNA: TGCGCCAGCAGCTTCGGGACTAGCACAGATACGCAGTATTTT. Amino acid sequence: CASSFGTSTDTQYF.

The chain couples TRBV30 to TRBJ1-4; maybe TRBD1 (5 bases). Germline values: CDR1 GTSNPN, CDR2 SVGIG (reference sequence). This CDR3 has 14 amino acids. Trimming left V 7 bases short and J 8 bases short, with 20 bases between. CDR3 coding DNA: TGTGCCTCCAATCGGGGGGGACTATGGGAAAAACTGTTTTTT. Amino acids: CASNRGGLWEKLFF. Filled out from reference TRBV30 and TRBJ1-4, the complete variable domain reads SQTIHQWPATLVQPVGSPLSLECTVEGTSNPNLYWYRQAAGRGLQLLFYSVGIGQISSEVPQNLSASRPQDRQFILSSKKLLLSDSGFYLCASNRGGLWEKLFFGSGTQLSVL.

V usage is TRBV18 and J usage is TRBJ2-3, with 9 bases matching TRBD2. The CDR3 totals 15 residues. With 3 bases clipped from V and 5 bases from J, the junction kept 6 bases outside the gene matches. Germline-derived CDR1 and CDR2 are KGHSH and LQKENI. CDR3 in amino acids: CASSPPGLALDTQYF. CDR3 bases: TGTGCCAGCTCACCTCCGGGACTAGCTTTAGATACGCAGTATTTT.

The chain is built from TRBV14 and TRBJ2-3, with TRBD2 matching over 13 bases. With V trimmed by 4 bases and J by 2 bases, 9 bases remained unmatched. This CDR3 is 18 amino acids long. Germline V CDR1 and CDR2: SGHDN, FVKESK. CDR3 nucleotides: TGTGCCAGCAGCCCCCCCGGACTAGCGGGAGCTTACACAGATACGCAGTATTTT. This codes for CASSPPGLAGAYTDTQYF. The full variable domain, completed using reference TRBV14 and TRBJ2-3, is EAGVTQFPSHSVIEKGQTVTLRCDPISGHDNLYWYRRVMGKEIKFLLHFVKESKQDESGMPNNRFLAERTGGTYSTLKVQPAELEDSGVYFCASSPPGLAGAYTDTQYFGPGTRLTVL.

The chain is built from TRBV29-1 and TRBJ1-1, with 10 bases lining up with TRBD1. Germline V gene sequence: CDR1 SQVTM, CDR2 ANQGSEA. J gave up 4 bases and V 7 bases, and 15 bases lay outside the gene matches. The CDR3 has 16 residues. Here the CDR3 reads CSAGGVGRDRGTEAFF. CDR3 DNA sequence: TGCAGCGCCGGAGGGGTTGGCCGGGACAGGGGCACTGAAGCTTTCTTT.

This chain uses TRBV4-2 with TRBJ1-5; D uncertain. CDR3 length equals 13 residues. V lost 1 base and J lost 5, with 6 bases in between. CDR1 and CDR2 from the germline V gene are LGHNA and YNFKEQ. As DNA, the CDR3 is TGTGCCAGCAGCCAAGGGCCAGATCAGCCCCAGCATTTT. Residues: CASSQGPDQPQHF.

V usage is TRBV25-1 and J usage is TRBJ1-1, with D possibly matching TRBD1 (6 bases). The V gene's germline CDR1 is MGHDK and CDR2 SYGVNS. This CDR3 comprises 15 residues. The V end lost 3 bases, the J end lost 0 bases, and 11 bases lay between the germline ends. The CDR3: CASSDRDNMNTEAFF. For the CDR3, the DNA is TGTGCCAGCAGTGACCGGGACAATATGAACACTGAAGCTTTCTTT.

The V and J genes are TRBV19 and TRBJ2-3; 7 positions match TRBD2. The CDR3 has 18 residues. The ends lost 6 bases at V and 0 bases at J; junction bases unmatched: 15. Looked up from germline, CDR1 is LNHDA and CDR2 is SQIVND (reference sequence). This CDR3 is CASRKGLRLAASTDTQYF. The CDR3 nucleotides read TGTGCCAGTAGGAAAGGCCTCAGACTAGCTGCTAGCACAGATACGCAGTATTTT. The full variable domain, its missing parts supplied by reference TRBV19 and TRBJ2-3, is DGGITQSPKYLFRKEGQNVTLSCEQNLNHDAMYWYRQDPGQGLRLIYYSQIVNDFQKGDIAEGYSVSREKKESFPLTVTSAQKNPTAFYLCASRKGLRLAASTDTQYFGPGTRLTVL.

This clone has a handful of counts. This rearrangement joins TRBV5-4 to TRBJ1-3, with D possibly TRBD1 on 6 matching bases. V was trimmed by 4 bases and J by 2 bases, leaving 16 bases between them. CDR1 and CDR2 (germline): SGHNT, YYREEE (reference sequence). CDR3 length: 16 residues. CDR3 in DNA: TGTGCCAGCAGCCCTGGGGGGGCGCCGGCTGGAAACACCATATATTTT. Protein sequence: CASSPGGAPAGNTIYF.